This T cell receptor beta chain emerged from a study of blood T cell repertoires in COVID-19 (TCRdb year 2020). With respect to the entire study: Collaborator samples came from the United States, Italy and Spain and covered acute and convalescent phases of COVID-19. The prospective study material was composed of cDNA or gDNA derived from T cells, B-cell-depleted T cells, or PBMCs. The dataset comprised deeply sampled blood TCRbeta repertoires from subjects exposed to, actively infected with, or recovered from COVID-19. The repertoires were released in a freely available public database intended as a resource for research on the immune response to SARS-CoV-2. The samples were drawn from two sources: the first 160 participants of the ongoing ImmuneRACE study, and fewer than 1,500 subjects contributed by 6 global collaborators. Nearly every sample came with metadata listing a de-identified subject ID, COVID-19 status, age in years and sex. Where available, HLA class I and class II types were obtained from metadata supplied by the sample provider rather than from assay-based typing.

The CDR3, cysteine through phenylalanine, is 13 amino acids long. Just the 39-base CDR3 DNA is kept, in frame starting at base 1. From a lookup of the germline V gene (reference sequence), CDR1 and CDR2 are LNHNV and YYDKDF. V drops 5 bases and J drops 7 bases, leaving 9 bases in between. In Seattle, one collaborating source enrolled patients while the infection was active and tracked those patients longitudinally over the course of disease. Each collaborating institution followed its own protocols to collect whole blood in K2EDTA tubes. For TCRbeta analysis, collaborator samples were shipped as frozen whole blood, as isolated PBMCs, or as DNA extracted from either sample type. The immunoSEQ Assay, a bias-controlled multiplex PCR, was used to amplify TCRbeta CDR3 regions from genomic DNA. As for the original processing: Within the assay, amplification of reference gene primers was used to estimate how many nucleated cells each sample contained. Sequence reads were collapsed and filtered to measure the absolute abundance of every unique TCRbeta CDR3 rearrangement. For each sample, productive Simpson clonality was calculated as the square root of Simpson's diversity index over productive rearrangements. What TCRdb holds here is the immuneACCESS table cut down to in-frame rearrangements. Part of the clones is not present; checked against another copy, under half of the missing clones reflect an unresolved V gene, and the others are unexplained. D and trimming come from the DNA, and the V and J calls and clone size come from that table. This sample lists some 240,000 clones; around nine tenths were detected once. The ten largest make up around 9.6% of the sample.

Overall study outcomes, separate from this receptor: How much clinical and demographic metadata was included differed by source and by participant, and the metadata was provided uncurated.

This clone was found once. Its antigen is unknown. It has no much larger one-base neighbor in the sample; base qualities were not kept. Sequencing was performed on peripheral blood. The chain joins TRBV15 to TRBJ1-6; a confident D gene designation cannot be given. The TCR originated in an older woman with COVID-19, enrolled during active disease. The nucleotides are TGTGCCACCAGCGAGGTTTTCAATTCACCCCTCCACTTT. Its coded protein is CATSEVFNSPLHF.